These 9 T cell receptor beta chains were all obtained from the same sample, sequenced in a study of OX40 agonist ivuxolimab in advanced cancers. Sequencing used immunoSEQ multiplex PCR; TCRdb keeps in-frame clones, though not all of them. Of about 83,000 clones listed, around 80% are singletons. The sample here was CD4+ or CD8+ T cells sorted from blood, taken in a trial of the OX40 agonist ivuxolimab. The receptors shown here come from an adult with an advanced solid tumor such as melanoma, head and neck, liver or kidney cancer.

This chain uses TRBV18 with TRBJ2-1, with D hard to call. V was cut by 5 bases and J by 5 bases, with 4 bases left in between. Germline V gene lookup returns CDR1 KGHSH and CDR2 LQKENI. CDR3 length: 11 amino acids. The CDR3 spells CASSTNNEQFF. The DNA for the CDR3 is TGTGCCAGCTCAACTAACAATGAGCAGTTCTTC.

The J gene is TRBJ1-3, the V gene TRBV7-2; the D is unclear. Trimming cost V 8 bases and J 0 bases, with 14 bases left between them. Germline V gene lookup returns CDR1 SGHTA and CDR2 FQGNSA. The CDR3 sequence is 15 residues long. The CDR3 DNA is TGTGCCAGCGGGTGGACGGCGAGCTCTGGAAACACCATATATTTT. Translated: CASGWTASSGNTIYF.

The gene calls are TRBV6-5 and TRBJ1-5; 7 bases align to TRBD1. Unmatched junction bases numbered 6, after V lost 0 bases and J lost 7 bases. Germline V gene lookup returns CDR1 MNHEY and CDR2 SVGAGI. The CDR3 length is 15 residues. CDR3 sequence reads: CASSYSGTARQPQHF. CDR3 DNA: TGTGCCAGCAGTTACTCAGGGACAGCGCGGCAGCCCCAGCATTTT.

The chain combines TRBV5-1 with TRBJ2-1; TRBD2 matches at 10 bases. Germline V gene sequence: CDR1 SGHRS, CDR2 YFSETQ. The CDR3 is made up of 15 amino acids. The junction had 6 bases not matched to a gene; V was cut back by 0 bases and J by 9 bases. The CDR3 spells CASSLGAGGPLEQFF. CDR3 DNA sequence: TGCGCCAGCAGCTTGGGAGCGGGGGGGCCCCTTGAGCAGTTCTTC.

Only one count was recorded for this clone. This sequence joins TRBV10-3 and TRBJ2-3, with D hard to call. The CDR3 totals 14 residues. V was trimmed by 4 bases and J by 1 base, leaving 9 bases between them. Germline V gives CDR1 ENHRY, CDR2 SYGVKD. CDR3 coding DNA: TGTGCCATCAGTGGTGATCGTGGCACAGATACGCAGTATTTT. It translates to CAISGDRGTDTQYF.

The DNA for the CDR3 is TGTGCCTGGAGTGTACCCTGGGAGTGGGACTCTGGAAACACCATATATTTT. Translation: CAWSVPWEWDSGNTIYF. This rearrangement joins TRBV30 to TRBJ1-3; the D is unclear. Germline values: CDR1 GTSNPN, CDR2 SVGIG (reference sequence). This CDR3 contains 17 residues. Trimming removed 0 bases at V and 0 bases at J, with 15 bases between. Using reference TRBV30 and TRBJ1-3 for the parts outside the CDR3, the full variable domain is SQTIHQWPATLVQPVGSPLSLECTVEGTSNPNLYWYRQAAGRGLQLLFYSVGIGQISSEVPQNLSASRPQDRQFILSSKKLLLSDSGFYLCAWSVPWEWDSGNTIYFGEGSWLTVV.

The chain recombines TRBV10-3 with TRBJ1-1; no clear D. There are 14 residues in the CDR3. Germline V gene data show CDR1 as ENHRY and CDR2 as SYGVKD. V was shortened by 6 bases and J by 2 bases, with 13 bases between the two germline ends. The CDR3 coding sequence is TGTGCCATCAGGCTGGGGATGGGAAACACTGAAGCTTTCTTT. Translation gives CAIRLGMGNTEAFF.

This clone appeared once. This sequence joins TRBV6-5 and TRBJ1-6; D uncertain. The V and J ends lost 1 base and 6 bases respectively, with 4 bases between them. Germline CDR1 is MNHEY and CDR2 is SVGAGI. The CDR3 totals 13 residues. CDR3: CASSYLANSPLHF. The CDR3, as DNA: TGTGCCAGCAGTTACTTGGCTAATTCACCCCTCCACTTT.

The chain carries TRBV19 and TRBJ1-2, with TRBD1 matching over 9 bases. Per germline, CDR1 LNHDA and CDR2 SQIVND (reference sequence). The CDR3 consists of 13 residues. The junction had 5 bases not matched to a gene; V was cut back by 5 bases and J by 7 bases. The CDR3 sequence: CASSPGQGTGYTF. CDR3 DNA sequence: TGTGCCAGTAGTCCCGGACAGGGGACTGGCTACACCTTC.